This T cell receptor (beta chain) was captured by sequencing in a study of PD-1 blockade in classical Hodgkin lymphoma. The time point is: cycle 4 day 1 (C4D1), after more than five weeks of nivolumab. The patients all showed relapse after autologous stem cell transplantation, while their brentuximab vedotin exposure varied. Isolation of CD4+ T cells from thawed PBMCs was performed by magnetic negative selection. This table comes from immunoSEQ multiplex PCR, and its TCRdb copy is limited to in-frame clones, with some not included. The sample lists 20,000 to 25,000 clones; 72% were seen once. The germline V gene encodes CDR1 SGHNT and CDR2 YYREEE (reference sequence). V dropped 1 base and J dropped 2 bases, with 10 bases sitting between them. The CDR3 consists of 14 residues.

The source material was CD4+ T cells from blood, sampled before the fourth cycle of nivolumab. This TCR was recovered from a human donor with classical Hodgkin lymphoma. The chain has TRBV5-4 and TRBJ2-7; D is perhaps TRBD2 (5 bases). The CDR3 is CASSLRTVPYEQYF. In DNA form, the CDR3 reads TGTGCCAGCAGCTTGAGGACTGTGCCCTACGAGCAGTACTTC.